What follows are 10 T cell receptor beta chains derived from one specimen sequenced in a study of control samples from healthy donors and cancer patients. Only in-frame clones appear in the TCRdb table, and some are missing; sequencing was by immunoSEQ multiplex PCR. The sample yields around 110,000 clones, about 94% seen once. Sequencing was carried out using blood. The origin of the receptors is a young man in good health.

The chain uses TRBV5-1 and TRBJ2-2; D gene unclear. Germline CDR1 and CDR2: SGHRS and YFSETQ. The length of the CDR3 is 15 residues. V was shortened by 0 bases and J by 1 base, with 7 bases between the two germline ends. CDR3 DNA sequence: TGCGCCAGCAGCTTGGCCGAAGGGAACACCGGGGAGCTGTTTTTT. Protein: CASSLAEGNTGELFF.

This clone was recorded once. The chain uses TRBV18 and TRBJ2-7, with D hard to call. Germline V lookup: CDR1 KGHSH, CDR2 LQKENI. The CDR3 is 11 amino acids. V lost 6 bases and J 3 bases, leaving 6 bases between the germline ends. The chain's CDR3 is CASSPDYEQYF. The DNA of the CDR3 is TGTGCCAGCTCCCCCGACTACGAGCAGTACTTC. The variable domain in full, with the rest retrieved from reference TRBV18 and TRBJ2-7, is NAGVMQNPRHLVRRRGQEARLRCSPMKGHSHVYWYRQLPEEGLKFMVYLQKENIIDESGMPKERFSAEFPKEGPSILRIQQVVRGDSAAYFCASSPDYEQYFGPGTRLTVT.

The chain couples TRBV5-1 to TRBJ1-2; 9 nucleotides match TRBD1. The CDR3 is 14 residues long. The germline V gene encodes CDR1 SGHRS and CDR2 YFSETQ. V shed 2 bases and J 5 bases; nucleotides not matched to a gene: 4. The CDR3 protein is CASSFEDRGYGYTF. Written as DNA, the CDR3 is TGCGCCAGCAGCTTCGAAGACAGGGGGTATGGCTACACCTTC.

The V and J genes are TRBV6-5 and TRBJ1-5; no reliable D call. CDR1 is MNHEY and CDR2 is SVGAGI in the germline V gene. The V gene lost 6 bases and the J gene lost 4 bases, with 10 bases spanning the gap. CDR3 length equals 13 residues. The CDR3 DNA sequence: TGTGCCAGCAGACCGGACCAGAATCAGCCCCAGCATTTT. This encodes CASRPDQNQPQHF.

J is TRBJ1-5 and V is TRBV5-8, with 7 nucleotides matching TRBD1. This CDR3 has 16 residues. The ends lost 0 bases at V and 3 bases at J; junction bases unmatched: 6. Germline CDR1 SGHTS, CDR2 YDEGEE. The CDR3: CASSLDRGGNNQPQHF. The CDR3 coding sequence is TGTGCCAGCAGCTTGGACAGGGGAGGCAACAATCAGCCCCAGCATTTT.

The chain uses TRBV5-1 and TRBJ2-5, with 8 bases lining up with TRBD1. The CDR3 sequence is 14 residues long. Per the germline V gene, CDR1 is SGHRS and CDR2 is YFSETQ. V dropped 4 bases and J dropped 4; count of bases not matched to a gene: 6. The CDR3, as DNA: TGCGCCAGCAGCCCCGGACAGGGCGGAGAGACCCAGTACTTC. Translation gives CASSPGQGGETQYF.

V is TRBV6-5 and J is TRBJ1-1; 8 nucleotides match TRBD1. The V and J ends lost 5 bases and 5 bases, in that order; junction bases with no gene match: 7. The CDR3 is 14 residues long. CDR1 and CDR2 (germline): MNHEY, SVGAGI. The CDR3 loop reads CASSTRTGRTEAFF. The DNA of the CDR3 is TGTGCCAGCAGTACGAGGACAGGGCGGACTGAAGCTTTCTTT.

J is TRBJ1-4 and V is TRBV28; D gene unclear. The V gene lost 2 bases and the J gene lost 8 bases, with 9 bases spanning the gap. This CDR3 has 13 residues. Germline loops: CDR1 MDHEN, CDR2 SYDVKM. CDR3 coding DNA: TGTGCCAGCAGTTTACCGGCTGGCGAAAAACTGTTTTTT. Translation gives CASSLPAGEKLFF.

The V gene is TRBV7-9, the J gene TRBJ1-3; D unresolved. The V end lost 9 bases, the J end lost 4 bases, and 16 bases lay between the germline ends. Looked up from germline, CDR1 is SEHNR and CDR2 is FQNEAQ (reference sequence). The CDR3 spans 14 residues. As DNA, the CDR3 is TGTGCCAGTCTTCGGGGAAGAGACGGAAACACCATATATTTT. Residues: CASLRGRDGNTIYF. The whole variable domain, filled in from reference TRBV7-9 and TRBJ1-3, reads DTGVSQNPRHKITKRGQNVTFRCDPISEHNRLYWYRQTLGQGPEFLTYFQNEAQLEKSRLLSDRFSAERPKGSFSTLEIQRTEQGDSAMYLCASLRGRDGNTIYFGEGSWLTVV.

V gene TRBV16 combines with J gene TRBJ2-2; a weak D match, TRBD1 (5 bases). This CDR3 comprises 16 residues. Trimming shortened V by 7 bases and J by 1 base, and 16 bases separated the two germline ends. Germline V gives CDR1 KGHSY, CDR2 FQNENV. The CDR3 is CASTPRRTKNTGELFF. The DNA for the CDR3 is TGTGCCAGCACCCCACGGCGGACAAAGAACACCGGGGAGCTGTTTTTT.